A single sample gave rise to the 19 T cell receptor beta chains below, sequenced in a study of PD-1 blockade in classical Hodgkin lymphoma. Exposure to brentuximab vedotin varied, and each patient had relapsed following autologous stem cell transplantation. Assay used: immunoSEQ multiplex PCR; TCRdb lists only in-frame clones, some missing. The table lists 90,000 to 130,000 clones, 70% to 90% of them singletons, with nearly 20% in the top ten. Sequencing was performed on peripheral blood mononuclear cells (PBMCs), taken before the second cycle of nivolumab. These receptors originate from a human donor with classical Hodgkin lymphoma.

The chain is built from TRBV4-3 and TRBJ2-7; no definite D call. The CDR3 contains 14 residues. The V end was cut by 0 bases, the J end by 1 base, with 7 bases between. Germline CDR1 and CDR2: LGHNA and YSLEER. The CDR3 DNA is TGCGCCAGCAGCCAAGACACAGCGTCCTACGAGCAGTACTTC. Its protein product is CASSQDTASYEQYF.

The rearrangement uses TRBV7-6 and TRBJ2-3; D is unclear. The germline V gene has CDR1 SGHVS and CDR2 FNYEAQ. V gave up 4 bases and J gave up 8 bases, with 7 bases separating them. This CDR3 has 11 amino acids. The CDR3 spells CASSSGVTQYF. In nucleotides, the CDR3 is TGTGCCAGCAGCTCTGGGGTTACGCAGTATTTT. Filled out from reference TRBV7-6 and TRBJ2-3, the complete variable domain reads GAGVSQSPRYKVTKRGQDVALRCDPISGHVSLYWYRQALGQGPEFLTYFNYEAQQDKSGLPNDRFSAERPEGSISTLTIQRTEQRDSAMYRCASSSGVTQYFGPGTRLTVL.

CDR3 nucleotide sequence: TGTGCCAGTAGTTTGAACACTGAAGCTTTCTTT. This encodes CASSLNTEAFF. The gene calls are TRBV19 and TRBJ1-1, with D hard to call. Germline V CDR1 and CDR2: LNHDA, SQIVND (reference sequence). The CDR3 runs 11 residues. V lost 5 bases and J lost 0, with 1 base in between.

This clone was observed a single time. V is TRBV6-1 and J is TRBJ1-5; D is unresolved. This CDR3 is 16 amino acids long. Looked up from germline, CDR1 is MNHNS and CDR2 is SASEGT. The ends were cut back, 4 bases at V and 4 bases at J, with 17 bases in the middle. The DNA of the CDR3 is TGTGCCAGCAGTGGCCCTCTAGGCGGCAAGAATCAGCCCCAGCATTTT. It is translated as CASSGPLGGKNQPQHF.

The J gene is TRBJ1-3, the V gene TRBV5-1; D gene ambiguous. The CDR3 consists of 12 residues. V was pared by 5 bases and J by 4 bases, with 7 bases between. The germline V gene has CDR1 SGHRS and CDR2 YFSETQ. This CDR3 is CASRGTGNTIYF. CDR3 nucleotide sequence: TGCGCCAGCAGGGGAACCGGAAACACCATATATTTT.

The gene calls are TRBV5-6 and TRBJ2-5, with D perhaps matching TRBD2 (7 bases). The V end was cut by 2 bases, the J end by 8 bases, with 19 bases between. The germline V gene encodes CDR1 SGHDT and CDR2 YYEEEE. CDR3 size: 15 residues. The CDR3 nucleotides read TGTGCCAGCAGCTTTCTTCGGGGGGCCAGAGGTACCCAGTACTTC. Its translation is CASSFLRGARGTQYF.

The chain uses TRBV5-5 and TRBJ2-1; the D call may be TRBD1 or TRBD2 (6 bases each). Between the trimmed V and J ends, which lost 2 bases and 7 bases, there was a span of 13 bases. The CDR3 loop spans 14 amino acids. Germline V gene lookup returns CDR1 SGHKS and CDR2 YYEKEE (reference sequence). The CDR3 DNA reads TGTGCCAGCAGCTTTCTGGGGGGCTTGAATGAGCAGTTCTTC. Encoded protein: CASSFLGGLNEQFF.

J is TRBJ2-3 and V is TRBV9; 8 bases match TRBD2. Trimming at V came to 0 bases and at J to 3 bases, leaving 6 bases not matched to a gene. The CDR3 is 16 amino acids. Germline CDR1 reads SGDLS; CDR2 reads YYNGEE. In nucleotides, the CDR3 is TGTGCCAGCAGCGTAGGTAGCGGGGATGGTACAGATACGCAGTATTTT. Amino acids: CASSVGSGDGTDTQYF.

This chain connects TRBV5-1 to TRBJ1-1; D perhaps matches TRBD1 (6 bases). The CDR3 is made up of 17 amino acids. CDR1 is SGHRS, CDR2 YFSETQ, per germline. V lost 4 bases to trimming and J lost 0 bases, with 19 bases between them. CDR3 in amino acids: CASSHFPGQNLNTEAFF. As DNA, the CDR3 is TGCGCCAGCAGCCACTTCCCGGGACAAAATTTGAACACTGAAGCTTTCTTT.

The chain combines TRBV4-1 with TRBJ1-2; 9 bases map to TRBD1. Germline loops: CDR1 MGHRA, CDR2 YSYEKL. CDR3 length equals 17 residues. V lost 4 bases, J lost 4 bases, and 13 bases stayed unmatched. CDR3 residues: CASSPRTTGGAAYGYTF. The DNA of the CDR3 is TGCGCCAGCAGCCCAAGGACCACAGGGGGCGCGGCCTATGGCTACACCTTC.

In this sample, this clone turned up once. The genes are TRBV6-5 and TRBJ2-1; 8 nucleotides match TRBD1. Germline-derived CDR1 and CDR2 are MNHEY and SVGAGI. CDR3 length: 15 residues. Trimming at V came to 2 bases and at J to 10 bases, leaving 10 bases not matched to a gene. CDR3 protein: CASSYPAQGEKEQFF. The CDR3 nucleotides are TGTGCCAGCAGTTACCCGGCACAGGGGGAGAAGGAGCAGTTCTTC.

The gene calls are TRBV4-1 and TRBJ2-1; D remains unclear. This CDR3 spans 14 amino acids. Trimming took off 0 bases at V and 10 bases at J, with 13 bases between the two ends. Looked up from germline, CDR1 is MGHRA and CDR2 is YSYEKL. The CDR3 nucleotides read TGCGCCAGCAGCCAAGAACACTTAGTCGGGGAGCAGTTCTTC. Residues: CASSQEHLVGEQFF.

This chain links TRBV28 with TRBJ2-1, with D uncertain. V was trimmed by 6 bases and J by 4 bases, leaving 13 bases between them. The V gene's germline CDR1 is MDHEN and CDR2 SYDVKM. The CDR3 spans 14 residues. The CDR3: CASRPGGQYNEQFF. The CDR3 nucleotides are TGTGCCAGCAGGCCTGGCGGCCAGTACAATGAGCAGTTCTTC.

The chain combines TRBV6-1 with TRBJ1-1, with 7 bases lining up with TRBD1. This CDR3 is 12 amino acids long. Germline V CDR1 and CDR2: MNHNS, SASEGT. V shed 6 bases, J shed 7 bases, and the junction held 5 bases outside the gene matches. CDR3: CASSRRDSEAFF. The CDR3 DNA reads TGTGCCAGCAGCCGCCGGGACAGTGAAGCTTTCTTT.

The CDR3 reads CASSSGQYGNTIYF. In nucleotides, the CDR3 is TGTGCCAGCAGCTCTGGACAGTATGGAAACACCATATATTTT. The chain employs TRBV7-6 and TRBJ1-3, with a possible D match to TRBD1 (6 bases). The germline V and J ends were trimmed by 4 bases and 3 bases, with 10 bases remaining between them. The V gene's germline CDR1 is SGHVS and CDR2 FNYEAQ. This CDR3 region has 14 residues.

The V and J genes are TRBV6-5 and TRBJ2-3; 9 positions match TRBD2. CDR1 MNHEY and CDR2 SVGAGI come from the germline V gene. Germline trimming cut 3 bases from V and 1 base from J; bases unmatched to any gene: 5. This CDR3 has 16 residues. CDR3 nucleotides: TGTGCCAGCAGTTATATAAGGACTAGCGGCACAGATACGCAGTATTTT. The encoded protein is CASSYIRTSGTDTQYF.

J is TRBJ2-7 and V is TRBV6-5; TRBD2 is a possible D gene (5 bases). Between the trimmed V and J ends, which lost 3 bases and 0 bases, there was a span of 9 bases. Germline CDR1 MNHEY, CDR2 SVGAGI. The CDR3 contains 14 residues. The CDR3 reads CASSYQSGSYEQYF. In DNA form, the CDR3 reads TGTGCCAGCAGTTATCAAAGCGGCTCCTACGAGCAGTACTTC.

The CDR3 sequence is CASPGTGTSNYGYTF. The CDR3 nucleotides read TGTGCCAGTCCCGGGACAGGAACTAGTAACTATGGCTACACCTTC. The V and J genes are TRBV30 and TRBJ1-2; 8 bases are shared with TRBD1. Germline V lookup: CDR1 GTSNPN, CDR2 SVGIG (reference sequence). Trimming at V came to 8 bases and at J to 1 base, leaving 12 bases not matched to a gene. The CDR3 loop spans 15 amino acids.

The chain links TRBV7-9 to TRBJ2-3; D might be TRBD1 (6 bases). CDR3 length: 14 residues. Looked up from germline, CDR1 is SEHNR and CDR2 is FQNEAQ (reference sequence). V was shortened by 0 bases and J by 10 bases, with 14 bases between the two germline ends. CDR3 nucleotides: TGTGCCAGCAGCTTAGCGGATTTCAGACAGGCGCAGTATTTT. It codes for CASSLADFRQAQYF.